One sample yielded the 16 T cell receptor beta chains listed below, sequenced in a study of blood T cell repertoires in COVID-19 (TCRdb year 2020). Library preparation was by the immunoSEQ multiplex PCR assay. Not all clones reach the TCRdb copy of this immuneACCESS table, which keeps in-frame sequences only. Checked studies attribute under half of the gap to unresolved V genes and leave the rest unexplained. The sample table records 75,000 to 100,000 clones; around 82% of these occur just once. Just over 20% of the sample goes to the ten largest clones. The sequenced sample consisted of peripheral blood. The receptors shown here come from a human donor in a cohort sampled during active COVID-19.

V is TRBV28 and J is TRBJ2-3; TRBD2 matches 8 bases. Germline lookup yields CDR1 MDHEN and CDR2 SYDVKM. The CDR3 has 13 amino acids. J gave up 5 bases and V 6 bases, and 4 bases lay outside the gene matches. The CDR3 coding sequence is TGTGCCAGCAGAGCGGGGGTGGGAGATACGCAGTATTTT. This encodes CASRAGVGDTQYF. The complete variable domain, with remaining parts taken from reference TRBV28 and TRBJ2-3, reads DVKVTQSSRYLVKRTGEKVFLECVQDMDHENMFWYRQDPGLGLRLIYFSYDVKMKEKGDIPEGYSVSREKKERFSLILESASTNQTSMYLCASRAGVGDTQYFGPGTRLTVL.

The chain has TRBV18 and TRBJ2-1, with 9 positions matching TRBD1. This CDR3 spans 18 amino acids. Germline V CDR1 and CDR2: KGHSH, LQKENI. Trimming removed 3 bases from V and 1 base from J; junction bases left unmatched: 10. In DNA, the CDR3 is TGTGCCAGCTCACCGGTTGGACAGGGGTTCAATTCCTACAATGAGCAGTTCTTC. It yields the protein CASSPVGQGFNSYNEQFF. Using reference TRBV18 and TRBJ2-1 for the parts outside the CDR3, the full variable domain is NAGVMQNPRHLVRRRGQEARLRCSPMKGHSHVYWYRQLPEEGLKFMVYLQKENIIDESGMPKERFSAEFPKEGPSILRIQQVVRGDSAAYFCASSPVGQGFNSYNEQFFGPGTRLTVL.

The count of this clone is one. The J gene is TRBJ2-4, the V gene TRBV19, with D possibly TRBD1 on 5 matching bases. The CDR3 loop spans 15 amino acids. Germline V lookup: CDR1 LNHDA, CDR2 SQIVND (reference sequence). The germline V and J ends were trimmed by 5 bases and 4 bases, with 15 bases remaining between them. As DNA, the CDR3 is TGTGCCAGTAGTGAAGGACAAGTGGAGAAAAACATTCAGTACTTC. It encodes CASSEGQVEKNIQYF.

The V call is TRBV5-1, the J call TRBJ1-1; 10 nucleotides align to TRBD1. CDR3 length: 20 residues. V shed 1 base, J shed 0 bases, and the junction held 15 bases outside the gene matches. Germline-derived CDR1 and CDR2 are SGHRS and YFSETQ. CDR3 sequence (DNA): TGCGCCAGCAGCTTGTGGGCCCTAGGGACAGGGGTAGGGATGAACACTGAAGCTTTCTTT. Its protein product is CASSLWALGTGVGMNTEAFF.

The chain has TRBV5-5 and TRBJ2-3, with 15 nucleotides matching TRBD2. The CDR3 extends over 19 amino acids. V lost 0 bases, J lost 2 bases, and 7 bases stayed unmatched. Germline-derived CDR1 and CDR2 are SGHKS and YYEKEE (reference sequence). The chain's CDR3 is CASSLVPGLAGGATDTQYF. The CDR3 DNA reads as TGTGCCAGCAGCTTGGTCCCGGGACTAGCGGGGGGAGCCACAGATACGCAGTATTTT.

V and J are TRBV6-1 and TRBJ2-7; 11 bases agree with TRBD2. Per the germline V gene, CDR1 is MNHNS and CDR2 is SASEGT. The V and J ends lost 6 bases and 0 bases, in that order; junction bases with no gene match: 10. CDR3 size: 17 residues. The CDR3 region is CASRERLAGGSSYEQYF. The CDR3 coding sequence is TGTGCCAGCAGGGAACGGCTAGCGGGGGGTAGCTCCTACGAGCAGTACTTC.

V and J are TRBV5-6 and TRBJ2-5; D gene unclear. Germline V gives CDR1 SGHDT, CDR2 YYEEEE. Trimming cost V 0 bases and J 4 bases, with 4 bases left between them. This CDR3 has 12 amino acids. In nucleotides, the CDR3 is TGTGCCAGCAGCTTGGTCGGAGAGACCCAGTACTTC. Translation gives CASSLVGETQYF.

The genes are TRBV19 and TRBJ2-7; 7 positions agree with TRBD1. The CDR3 has 14 residues. CDR1 and CDR2 from the germline V gene are LNHDA and SQIVND (reference sequence). With V trimmed by 6 bases and J by 3 bases, 8 bases remained unmatched. CDR3 region: CASRRTGGVYEQYF. CDR3 DNA sequence: TGTGCCAGTAGACGGACAGGTGGGGTCTACGAGCAGTACTTC.

The chain is built from TRBV29-1 and TRBJ1-1; no clear D. Germline V lookup: CDR1 SQVTM, CDR2 ANQGSEA. The V end lost 6 bases, the J end lost 7 bases, and 12 bases lay between the germline ends. The CDR3 extends over 11 amino acids. DNA of the CDR3: TGCAGCGTAAAGCGGAGAGATGAAGCTTTCTTT. This codes for CSVKRRDEAFF.

This clone has only a few counts. CDR3: CASSLLGRVNTEAFF. The CDR3 DNA reads TGTGCCAGCAGCTTATTGGGGAGGGTAAACACTGAAGCTTTCTTT. The chain carries TRBV7-9 and TRBJ1-1; no reliable D call. Looked up from germline, CDR1 is SEHNR and CDR2 is FQNEAQ (reference sequence). V was pared by 2 bases and J by 2 bases, with 12 bases between. The CDR3 contains 15 residues.

The gene calls are TRBV7-6 and TRBJ2-5; D gene unclear. The germline V gene encodes CDR1 SGHVS and CDR2 FNYEAQ. V lost 4 bases to trimming and J lost 1 base, with 7 bases between them. The CDR3 is 13 residues long. The CDR3 loop is CASSSRSQETQYF. The CDR3 bases are TGTGCCAGCAGCTCAAGGAGCCAAGAGACCCAGTACTTC.

The genes are TRBV5-6 and TRBJ2-7, with TRBD2 as a possible D gene (5 bases). V dropped 1 base and J dropped 5 bases, with 19 bases sitting between them. The CDR3 is 16 residues long. In germline, CDR1 is SGHDT, CDR2 YYEEEE. CDR3 in DNA: TGTGCCAGCAGCTTGTATCTTCTCCGGGCGGGCGACGAGCAGTACTTC. This gives the protein CASSLYLLRAGDEQYF.

This chain uses TRBV28 with TRBJ1-5; D unclear. Germline V gene lookup returns CDR1 MDHEN and CDR2 SYDVKM. V was pared by 6 bases and J by 2 bases, with 14 bases between. The CDR3 is 15 amino acids. The CDR3 spells CASRALLLGNQPQHF. The CDR3 DNA reads as TGTGCCAGCAGGGCTCTTCTCCTGGGCAATCAGCCCCAGCATTTT.

This chain connects TRBV10-1 to TRBJ1-6, with 8 nucleotides matching TRBD1. This CDR3 is built from 14 residues. Germline lookup yields CDR1 WNHNN and CDR2 SYGVQD (reference sequence). V trimming: 2 bases; J trimming: 7 bases; junction bases outside the gene matches: 1. The CDR3 is CASSENRGNSPLHF. DNA for the CDR3: TGCGCCAGCAGTGAGAACAGGGGGAATTCACCCCTCCACTTT.

The chain employs TRBV10-1 and TRBJ2-3; 10 bases map to TRBD2. Looked up from germline, CDR1 is WNHNN and CDR2 is SYGVQD (reference sequence). Trimming removed 6 bases from V and 2 bases from J; junction bases left unmatched: 5. The CDR3 is 15 residues long. CDR3 region: CASSPLAGVTDTQYF. CDR3 in DNA: TGCGCCAGCAGCCCGCTAGCGGGAGTCACAGATACGCAGTATTTT.

The J gene is TRBJ2-2, the V gene TRBV6-1, with D possibly matching TRBD2 (6 bases). The CDR3 has 18 amino acids. The V and J ends lost 3 bases and 0 bases respectively, with 17 bases between them. Germline loops: CDR1 MNHNS, CDR2 SASEGT. CDR3 in amino acids: CASSEEGLAEPNTGELFF. The CDR3 coding sequence is TGTGCCAGCAGTGAGGAGGGGTTAGCGGAGCCGAACACCGGGGAGCTGTTTTTT.